These 28 T cell receptor beta chains originate from one sample sequenced in a study of cytomegalovirus exposure and HLA in healthy donors. A multiplex PCR was run with 60 Vbeta primers and 13 Jbeta primers. Here immunoSEQ multiplex PCR was the method, and the copy in TCRdb shows in-frame clones only, minus some. Of more than 90,000 clones listed, 81% are singletons. The sequencing input was PBMCs. The receptors were sampled from a woman between 65 and 79 years old in good health and CMV-seropositive.

V and J are TRBV4-2 and TRBJ2-5; 7 nucleotides align to TRBD1. J gave up 4 bases and V 1 base, and 6 bases lay outside the gene matches. The germline CDR1 and CDR2 sequences are LGHNA and YNFKEQ. The CDR3 has 15 residues. CDR3 sequence: CASSQVTGVRETQYF. Written as DNA, the CDR3 is TGTGCCAGCAGCCAAGTAACAGGGGTCAGAGAGACCCAGTACTTC.

This clone was found once. This chain uses TRBV7-9 with TRBJ2-2, with TRBD2 identical over 14 bases. There are 16 residues in the CDR3. The junction had 6 bases not matched to a gene; V was cut back by 4 bases and J by 8 bases. Germline values: CDR1 SEHNR, CDR2 FQNEAQ (reference sequence). The CDR3 bases are TGTGCCAGCAGCTCGGGACTAGCGGGAGAAAGAGGGGAGCTGTTTTTT. Translating gives CASSSGLAGERGELFF.

This chain joins TRBV4-1 and TRBJ1-2, with D perhaps matching TRBD1 (5 bases). Trimming took 0 bases from V and 6 from J, leaving 14 bases between them. The germline V gene has CDR1 MGHRA and CDR2 YSYEKL. This CDR3 has 15 amino acids. In DNA, the CDR3 is TGCGCCAGCAGCCAAGAGGGCGGGACGAGGGATGGCTACACCTTC. This translates into CASSQEGGTRDGYTF.

This chain connects TRBV7-3 to TRBJ2-7; 7 bases map to TRBD2. Germline assignment: CDR1 SGHTA and CDR2 FQGTGA. This CDR3 is 13 amino acids long. Germline trimming cut 5 bases from V and 6 bases from J; bases unmatched to any gene: 7. The CDR3 region is CASSPVGEGEQYF. The CDR3 DNA sequence: TGTGCCAGCAGCCCCGTGGGGGAGGGCGAGCAGTACTTC.

The chain employs TRBV4-3 and TRBJ2-2; 7 bases map to TRBD1. The CDR3 totals 16 residues. V gave up 0 bases and J gave up 7 bases; unmatched junction bases: 8. Germline assignment: CDR1 LGHNA and CDR2 YSLEER. The CDR3 DNA reads TGCGCCAGCAGCCAAGATTTAGGGGGCTTGGTCGGGGAGCTGTTTTTT. Encoded protein: CASSQDLGGLVGELFF.

V gene TRBV7-2 combines with J gene TRBJ1-1; unclear D gene. The V end was cut by 5 bases, the J end by 1 base, with 8 bases between. This CDR3 is 13 amino acids long. Germline CDR1 SGHTA, CDR2 FQGNSA. CDR3 bases: TGTGCCAGCAGCCTAACAGAGAACACTGAAGCTTTCTTT. Its translation: CASSLTENTEAFF.

CDR3 coding DNA: TGTGCCGCCGAGGGAGAACGTTACACCGGGGAGCTGTTTTTT. Translation: CAAEGERYTGELFF. This rearrangement joins TRBV19 to TRBJ2-2, with D possibly matching TRBD2 (5 bases). This CDR3 contains 14 residues. Trimming cost V 11 bases and J 3 bases, with 16 bases left between them. Germline lookup yields CDR1 LNHDA and CDR2 SQIVND (reference sequence).

The chain employs TRBV23-1 and TRBJ2-1, with 8 bases aligning to TRBD1. TRBV23-1 is an ORF, and what it does is uncertain. V trimming: 0 bases; J trimming: 8 bases; junction bases outside the gene matches: 3. CDR3 length: 14 amino acids. CDR3 sequence: CASSQSNRGYEQFF. The CDR3 region has the DNA TGCGCCAGCAGTCAATCCAACAGGGGGTATGAGCAGTTCTTC.

The chain couples TRBV6-5 to TRBJ2-2; no firm D call. CDR1 and CDR2 (germline): MNHEY, SVGAGI. V lost 7 bases, J lost 3 bases, and 6 bases lay in between. This CDR3 has 12 amino acids. The CDR3 DNA follows: TGTGCCAGCACTCCGGACACCGGGGAGCTGTTTTTT. Translation: CASTPDTGELFF.

This clone was seen a handful of times. The genes are TRBV28 and TRBJ2-5; 8 nucleotides line up with TRBD1. Germline trimming cut 4 bases from V and 5 bases from J; bases unmatched to any gene: 6. The germline CDR1 and CDR2 sequences are MDHEN and SYDVKM. The CDR3 is 14 amino acids. CDR3 nucleotide sequence: TGTGCCAGCAGTTATTCGGACAGGGACGAGACCCAGTACTTC. As protein: CASSYSDRDETQYF.

The chain links TRBV19 to TRBJ1-5; D perhaps matches TRBD1 (5 bases). The CDR3 covers 14 residues. V lost 7 bases and J lost 2, with 12 bases in between. CDR1 and CDR2 from the germline V gene are LNHDA and SQIVND (reference sequence). CDR3 DNA: TGTGCCAGTAACCCAGGGAGGGGCAATCAGCCCCAGCATTTT. Translation gives CASNPGRGNQPQHF.

The genes are TRBV2 and TRBJ2-1, with TRBD1 matching 7 bases. The CDR3 totals 14 residues. Trimming took 7 bases from V and 2 from J; bases not matched to a gene: 5. The germline V gene encodes CDR1 SNHLY and CDR2 FYNNEI. The CDR3 is CASTWDRTYNEQFF. CDR3 DNA: TGTGCCAGCACCTGGGACAGAACCTACAATGAGCAGTTCTTC.

The chain has TRBV10-1 and TRBJ1-1, with 7 bases fitting TRBD1. V lost 5 bases and J lost 2; bases outside the gene matches: 5. The CDR3 contains 14 residues. In germline, CDR1 is WNHNN, CDR2 SYGVQD (reference sequence). For the CDR3, the DNA is TGCGCCAGCAGTAAGGGACAGATAAACACTGAAGCTTTCTTT. It codes for CASSKGQINTEAFF.

This CDR3 reads CASSPGLAESSYEQYF. In nucleotides, the CDR3 is TGTGCCAGCAGCCCGGGACTAGCGGAAAGTTCCTACGAGCAGTACTTC. V is TRBV5-4 and J is TRBJ2-7; 11 nucleotides agree with TRBD2. This CDR3 is built from 16 residues. Losses at the gene ends were 4 bases for V and 1 base for J; bases not matched to a gene: 7. Germline CDR1 reads SGHNT; CDR2 reads YYREEE (reference sequence).

The chain is built from TRBV7-2 and TRBJ2-7; D gene unclear. The V gene lost 5 bases and the J gene lost 5 bases, with 13 bases spanning the gap. The germline gives CDR1 SGHTA, CDR2 FQGNSA. The CDR3 contains 13 residues. This chain's CDR3 is CASSPPNRHEQYF. CDR3 DNA: TGTGCCAGCAGCCCCCCTAATCGTCACGAGCAGTACTTC.

V gene TRBV5-1 combines with J gene TRBJ2-2, with 14 bases fitting TRBD2. The length of the CDR3 is 16 residues. Germline CDR1 SGHRS, CDR2 YFSETQ. V was pared by 6 bases and J by 7 bases, with 8 bases of the junction left unmatched. CDR3 residues: CASTQGGLAGGGELFF. DNA of the CDR3: TGCGCCAGCACTCAGGGAGGACTAGCGGGAGGCGGGGAGCTGTTTTTT.

J is TRBJ2-7 and V is TRBV21-1; TRBD1 reflects the table's D call only, with no check against the DNA. TRBV21-1 counts as a pseudogene. The CDR3 length is 17 residues. The chain's CDR3 is CASSKAATGNGNYEQYF. The CDR3 DNA sequence: TGTGCCAGCAGCAAAGCGGCCACAGGGAACGGGAACTACGAGCAGTACTTC.

This chain joins TRBV7-2 and TRBJ2-2, with D maybe TRBD1 (5 bases). The V end was cut by 4 bases, the J end by 0 bases, with 12 bases between. CDR1 and CDR2 (germline): SGHTA, FQGNSA. This CDR3 has 16 amino acids. CDR3 in amino acids: CASSSQGGTNTGELFF. The CDR3 bases are TGTGCCAGCAGCTCCCAGGGTGGGACGAACACCGGGGAGCTGTTTTTT.

This chain uses TRBV5-1 with TRBJ2-6, with 9 bases that match TRBD1. In germline, CDR1 is SGHRS, CDR2 YFSETQ. The CDR3 covers 18 residues. J was trimmed by 0 bases and V by 5 bases; bases with no gene match: 9. CDR3 sequence (DNA): TGCGCCAGCAGTCTTCGGACAGGGGTCTTCTCTGGGGCCAACGTCCTGACTTTC. Its protein product is CASSLRTGVFSGANVLTF.

The chain links TRBV29-1 to TRBJ2-7, with 10 bases matching TRBD2. The CDR3 totals 14 residues. CDR1 and CDR2 from the germline V gene are SQVTM and ANQGSEA. J gave up 3 bases and V 4 bases, and 6 bases lay outside the gene matches. The CDR3 spells CSVVLGTSVYEQYF. In DNA, the CDR3 is TGCAGCGTTGTCCTCGGGACTAGCGTCTACGAGCAGTACTTC.

Here the CDR3 reads CASSPLYEQYF. The CDR3 nucleotides read TGTGCCAGCAGCCCCTTATACGAGCAGTACTTC. This chain uses TRBV7-8 with TRBJ2-7; D unclear. The CDR3 sequence is 11 residues long. In germline, CDR1 is SGHVS, CDR2 FQNEAQ. V lost 5 bases, J lost 4 bases, and 6 bases lay in between.

This clone was observed once. The gene calls are TRBV9 and TRBJ2-1; TRBD2 is a possible D gene (6 bases). Trimming shortened V by 1 base and J by 5 bases, and 16 bases separated the two germline ends. Germline V gives CDR1 SGDLS, CDR2 YYNGEE. This CDR3 spans 16 amino acids. Here the CDR3 reads CASSVLGGIPDNEQFF. CDR3 sequence (DNA): TGTGCCAGCAGCGTATTAGGAGGGATCCCCGACAATGAGCAGTTCTTC. The variable domain in full, with the rest retrieved from reference TRBV9 and TRBJ2-1, is DSGVTQTPKHLITATGQRVTLRCSPRSGDLSVYWYQQSLDQGLQFLIQYYNGEERAKGNILERFSAQQFPDLHSELNLSSLELGDSALYFCASSVLGGIPDNEQFFGPGTRLTVL.

This clone is a singleton in its sample. Relative to the germline gene, one junction end is altered; a read error may explain this. The chain couples TRBV7-7 to TRBJ2-5; no firm D call. This CDR3 contains 16 residues. The germline CDR1 and CDR2 sequences are SSHAT and FNYEAQ (reference sequence). The CDR3 DNA is TGTGCTAGCAGCTTAGGCGCGGCCGCCCGGCAAGAGACCCAGTACTTC. Its translation: CASSLGAAARQETQYF.

The V call is TRBV14, the J call TRBJ2-3; 7 bases align to TRBD1. The CDR3 is 15 amino acids. V shed 0 bases, J shed 3 bases, and the junction held 3 bases outside the gene matches. Per germline, CDR1 SGHDN and CDR2 FVKESK. CDR3 sequence (DNA): TGTGCCAGCAGCCAAGATAGGGGGCCAACAGATACGCAGTATTTT. Translated, it gives CASSQDRGPTDTQYF.

This chain connects TRBV5-1 to TRBJ1-1; 10 bases map to TRBD1. Looked up from germline, CDR1 is SGHRS and CDR2 is YFSETQ. The CDR3 spans 15 residues. The trim removed 2 bases at V and 3 bases at J, leaving 4 bases unmatched. CDR3 DNA sequence: TGCGCCAGCAGCTTAACCGGGACAGGGGACACTGAAGCTTTCTTT. This encodes CASSLTGTGDTEAFF.

The chain uses TRBV7-9 and TRBJ2-7, with a possible D match to TRBD1 (6 bases). Germline V lookup: CDR1 SEHNR, CDR2 FQNEAQ (reference sequence). V was cut by 0 bases and J by 0 bases, with 12 bases left in between. The CDR3 has 16 amino acids. The CDR3 here is CASSLAGQGPSYEQYF. The CDR3 nucleotides read TGTGCCAGCAGCTTAGCTGGGCAGGGGCCCTCCTACGAGCAGTACTTC.

This clone was counted only a few times. CDR3 sequence: CASSIDRVKGPEAFF. CDR3 DNA sequence: TGTGCCAGTAGTATAGACCGGGTTAAAGGTCCTGAAGCTTTCTTT. V usage is TRBV19 and J usage is TRBJ1-1; D gene unclear. Trimming pared 0 bases from V and 6 bases from J, leaving 14 bases between. Germline V gene data show CDR1 as LNHDA and CDR2 as SQIVND (reference sequence). This CDR3 spans 15 amino acids.

The V gene is TRBV6-6, the J gene TRBJ1-1; TRBD1 aligns across 10 bases. J was trimmed by 5 bases and V by 2 bases; bases with no gene match: 5. The length of the CDR3 is 15 residues. Germline-derived CDR1 and CDR2 are MNHNY and SVGAGI (reference sequence). The CDR3, as DNA: TGTGCCAGCAGTTACCCGGACAGGGGGGAGACTGAAGCTTTCTTT. It translates to CASSYPDRGETEAFF.